These T cell receptor beta chains were read from a single sample in a study of blood T cell repertoires in COVID-19. Generated by immunoSEQ multiplex PCR, the TCRdb table keeps only in-frame clones and is missing some. The table shows 150,000 or so clones, with about 79% occurring only once. What was sequenced was PBMCs or T cells enriched from blood (not recorded which). These receptor sequences come from a man in his forties or fifties who had recovered from COVID-19. The CDR3 runs from the conserved cysteine through the conserved F or W. D genes are given only for firm matches.

v_call	j_call	d_call	cdr3_nt	cdr3_aa
TRBV29-1	TRBJ1-1	-	TGCAGCGGTAGACACGGGAACACTGAAGCTTTCTTT	CSGRHGNTEAFF
TRBV7-9	TRBJ2-4	TRBD2	TGTGCCAGCAGCTACTCCCCCCGAACTAGCGGCAAAAACATTCAGTACTTC	CASSYSPRTSGKNIQYF
TRBV11-1	TRBJ1-1	TRBD1	TGTGCCAGCAGCTTACAGGGACAGATTCTAACGGCTGAAGCTTTCTTT	CASSLQGQILTAEAFF
TRBV18	TRBJ1-5	-	TGTGCCAGCTCCGAGAGCAATCAGCCCCAGCATTTT	CASSESNQPQHF
TRBV5-8	TRBJ2-7	TRBD1	TGTGCCAGCAGCTCCGGACAGGCCTCCCCCTACGAGCAGTACTTC	CASSSGQASPYEQYF
TRBV10-3	TRBJ1-1	-	TGTGCCATCAGTAGCGGGGCGATTCAAGCTTTCTTT	CAISSGAIQAFF
TRBV10-3	TRBJ2-1	-	TGTGCCATCAGTGAGTATCGACAATCCTACAATGAGCAGTTCTTC	CAISEYRQSYNEQFF
TRBV6-2/TRBV6-3	TRBJ2-1	-	TGTGCCAGCAGTTACTTTGGGCAGGGGAATGAGCAGTTCTTC	CASSYFGQGNEQFF
TRBV9	TRBJ2-2	TRBD1	TGTGCCAGCAGCGTGGCCCAGGGGGCGATCGGGGAGCTGTTTTTT	CASSVAQGAIGELFF
TRBV7-9	TRBJ1-3	-	TGTGCCAGCAGCTTAGGTGGAGCCTCTGGAAACACCATATATTTT	CASSLGGASGNTIYF
TRBV7-2	TRBJ2-7	-	TGTGCCAGCAGTCAAGGCGGGACGATCAACTACGAGCAGTACTTC	CASSQGGTINYEQYF
TRBV21-1	TRBJ1-3	-	TGTGCCAGCACCCCCCGGACAGGGCGGTACTCTGGAAACACCATATATTTT	CASTPRTGRYSGNTIYF